This T cell receptor beta chain derives from a study of blood T cell repertoires in COVID-19. The overall study: Researchers got acute and convalescent COVID-19 samples from the United States, Italy and Spain.

The ends lost 3 bases at V and 5 bases at J; junction bases unmatched: 3. Germline CDR1 is SGHTA and CDR2 is FQGNSA. This CDR3 contains 13 residues. As originally analysed: Counts of nucleated cells, estimated from reference gene primer amplification, were obtained. Sequencing was performed with immunoSEQ multiplex PCR; in TCRdb, only in-frame clones are kept and a portion is missing. V, J and clone size derive from that table, while D and trimming were established from the DNA sequence. Here the sample spans some 380,000 clones, roughly 90% being singletons. Recruitment covered 20 to 25 US areas and drew participants whose ages spanned roughly 18 to 90 years. Participants were placed into cohorts based on the clinical history they reported.

V and J are TRBV7-2 and TRBJ2-5; 7 bases agree with TRBD1. This clonotype originated in a woman aged 40 to 50 with acute COVID-19. The sample taken for sequencing was PBMCs or T cells enriched from blood (not recorded which). The CDR3 region has the DNA TGTGCCAGCAGCTTCTCGACAGGGGAGACCCAGTACTTC. This sequence encodes CASSFSTGETQYF.